This T cell receptor (beta chain) was identified during a study of T cell responses to AZD1222 COVID-19 vaccine (dated by TCRdb to about 2021). In the study overall: AZD1222 recipients given second doses at about 4 weeks or at about 12 weeks were pooled, since spike-specific TCR depth and breadth were not found to differ between the two schedules. TCR sequencing covered more than 230 trial participants: 207 given two doses of AZD1222 and about 26 given two doses of MenACWY control vaccine. Trial participants were enrolled by age into subgroups of 18-55, 56-69 and 70-plus years, and around 150, 29 and 61 TCR-sequenced participants, respectively, were included in these subgroups. What the research found in general, with its limitations: Only five to seven AZD1222 recipients were SARS-CoV-2 seropositive at baseline, limiting conclusions about previously exposed vaccinees. The 56-69-year group was small, and its depth increase did not reach significance, likely because of low power. Participants were mostly white British, with more females than males. The authors suggested clonal diversity may have been underestimated. CD4 TCRs associated with the vaccine covered the entire spike protein, and the dominant responses were in regions 160-218 and 743-854. Epitopes outside the regions mutated in the B.1.351 and B.1.1.7 variants were reportedly recognized by nearly half of the unique spike-specific TCRs. No day 14 peak-response samples were available, so repertoires were characterized only after the peak T cell response. After two AZD1222 doses, spike-specific TCR breadth and depth were significantly higher than at day 0 and than in MenACWY recipients.

V is cut back by 0 bases and J by 7 bases, with 8 bases in the junction unmatched. The CDR3 numbers 16 residues from cysteine through phenylalanine. The read is trimmed to its CDR3 DNA, 48 bases read in frame from base 1. CDR1 is given as MNHEY and CDR2 as SVGEGT, both from the germline V gene. Worth noting for this clone: The target of this receptor is not known. No base quality information exists; no much larger clone differs at one position.

The CDR3 regions of human TCRbeta chains were analyzed by immunosequencing. The paper's processing steps were these. TCRs in the repertoires were matched against a reference library of SARS-CoV-2-specific TCRs that had been generated with the MIRA antigen-specificity platform. Breadth meant the fraction of unique TCRs that were SARS-CoV-2-associated, whereas depth meant the fraction of total T cells that were SARS-CoV-2-associated. Using the MIRA data, every spike-specific TCR was mapped to the spike region that the TCR reacted to and assigned to either a CD4 or a CD8 class. Log10-transformed breadth and depth values were compared by one-way ANOVA with Sidak's multiple comparisons tests. The table comes from immuneACCESS by way of TCRdb, which keeps in-frame sequences with V and J called. Part of the clones is missing from these tables; in studies checked, under half for an unresolved V gene and the rest for unknown reasons. V and J calls plus clone size are reproduced from that table; the DNA served to infer D and trimming. Present in this sample are tens of thousands of clones, 80% of which were seen just once. 9% to 13% of the sample is in the top ten clones.

The meaning of the sample's time point label: baseline before first vaccination. Vaccinee samples came from UK trials COV001 and COV002, including a single-blind randomized controlled phase 2/3 trial of AZD1222 (ChAdOx1 nCoV-19) in healthy adults. For TCRbeta chain sequencing, PBMC samples from trial participants were taken at day 0 and at day 28 after the second dose. The TCR comes from an adult in good health. Material: peripheral blood, obtained on day 0 of AZD1222 vaccination. In this chain, TRBV6-2 or TRBV6-3 is recombined with TRBJ2-7, with 11 bases in between that match TRBD2. The sequenced DNA: TGTGCCAGCAGTTACTCGATAGCGGGGGGGCCTCGGGAGCAGTACTTC. Its product reads: CASSYSIAGGPREQYF.